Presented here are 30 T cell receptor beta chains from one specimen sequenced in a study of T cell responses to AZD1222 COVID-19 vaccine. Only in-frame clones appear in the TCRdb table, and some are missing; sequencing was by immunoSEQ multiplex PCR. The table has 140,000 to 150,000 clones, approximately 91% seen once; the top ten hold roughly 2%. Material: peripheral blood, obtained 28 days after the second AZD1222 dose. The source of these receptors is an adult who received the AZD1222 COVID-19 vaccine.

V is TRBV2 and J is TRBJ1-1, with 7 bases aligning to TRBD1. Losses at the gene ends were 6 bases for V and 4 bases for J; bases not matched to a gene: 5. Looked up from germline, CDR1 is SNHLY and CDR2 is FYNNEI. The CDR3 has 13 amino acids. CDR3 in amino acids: CASRGDRATEAFF. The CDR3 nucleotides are TGTGCCAGCAGGGGAGACAGGGCCACTGAAGCTTTCTTT. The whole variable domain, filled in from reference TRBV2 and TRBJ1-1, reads EPEVTQTPSHQVTQMGQEVILRCVPISNHLYFYWYRQILGQKVEFLVSFYNNEISEKSEIFDDQFSVERPDGSNFTLKIRSTKLEDSAMYFCASRGDRATEAFFGQGTRLTVV.

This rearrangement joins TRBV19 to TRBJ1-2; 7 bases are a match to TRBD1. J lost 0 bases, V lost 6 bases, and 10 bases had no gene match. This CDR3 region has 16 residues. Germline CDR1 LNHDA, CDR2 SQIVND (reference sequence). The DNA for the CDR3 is TGTGCCAGTAGCAGGGACAGCCAAGGAGCTAACTATGGCTACACCTTC. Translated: CASSRDSQGANYGYTF.

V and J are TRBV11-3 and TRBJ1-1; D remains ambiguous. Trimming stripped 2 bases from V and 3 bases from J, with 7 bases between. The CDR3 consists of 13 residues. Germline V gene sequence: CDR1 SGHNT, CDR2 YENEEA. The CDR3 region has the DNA TGTGCCAGCAGCTTATCAGAAGACACTGAAGCTTTCTTT. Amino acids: CASSLSEDTEAFF.

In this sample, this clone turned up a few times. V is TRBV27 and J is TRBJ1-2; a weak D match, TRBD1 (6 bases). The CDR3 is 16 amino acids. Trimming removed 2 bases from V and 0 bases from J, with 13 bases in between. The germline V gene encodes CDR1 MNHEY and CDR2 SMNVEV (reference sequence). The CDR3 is CASSLLRGSTNYGYTF. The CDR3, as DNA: TGTGCCAGCAGTTTACTCAGGGGCTCTACTAACTATGGCTACACCTTC.

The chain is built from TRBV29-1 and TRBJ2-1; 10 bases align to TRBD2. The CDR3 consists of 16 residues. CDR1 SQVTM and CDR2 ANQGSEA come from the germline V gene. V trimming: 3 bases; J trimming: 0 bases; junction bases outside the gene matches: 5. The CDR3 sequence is CSVDESSGSSYNEQFF. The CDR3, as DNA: TGCAGCGTTGATGAGTCTAGCGGGAGCTCCTACAATGAGCAGTTCTTC.

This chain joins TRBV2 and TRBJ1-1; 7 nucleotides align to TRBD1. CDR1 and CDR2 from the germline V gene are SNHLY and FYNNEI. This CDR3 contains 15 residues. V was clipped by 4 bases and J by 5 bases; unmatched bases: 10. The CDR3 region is CASSARGGGGTEAFF. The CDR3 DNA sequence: TGTGCCAGCAGTGCTAGAGGGGGCGGCGGAACTGAAGCTTTCTTT.

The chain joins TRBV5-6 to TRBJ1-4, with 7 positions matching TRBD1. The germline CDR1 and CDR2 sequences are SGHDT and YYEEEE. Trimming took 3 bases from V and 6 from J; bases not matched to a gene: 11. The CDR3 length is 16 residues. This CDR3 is CASSYVPGQRDEKLFF. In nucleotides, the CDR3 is TGTGCCAGCAGCTACGTACCGGGACAGAGAGATGAAAAACTGTTTTTT.

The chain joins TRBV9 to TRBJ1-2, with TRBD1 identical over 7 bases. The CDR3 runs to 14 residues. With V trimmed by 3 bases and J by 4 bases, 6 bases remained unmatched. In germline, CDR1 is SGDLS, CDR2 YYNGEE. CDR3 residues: CASSGTQGSYGYTF. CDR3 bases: TGTGCCAGCAGCGGTACACAGGGGAGCTATGGCTACACCTTC.

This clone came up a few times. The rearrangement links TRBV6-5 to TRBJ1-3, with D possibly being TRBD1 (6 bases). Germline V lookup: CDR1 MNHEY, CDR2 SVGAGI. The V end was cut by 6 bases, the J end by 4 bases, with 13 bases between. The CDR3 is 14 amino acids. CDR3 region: CASSLQGLGNTIYF. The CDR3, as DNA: TGTGCCAGCAGCCTACAGGGTTTGGGAAACACCATATATTTT.

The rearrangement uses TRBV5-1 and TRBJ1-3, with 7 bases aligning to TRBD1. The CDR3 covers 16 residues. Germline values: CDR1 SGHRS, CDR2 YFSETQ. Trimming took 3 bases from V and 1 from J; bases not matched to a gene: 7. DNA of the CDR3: TGCGCCAGCAGCTGGGACAGAGGAGGATCTGGAAACACCATATATTTT. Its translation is CASSWDRGGSGNTIYF. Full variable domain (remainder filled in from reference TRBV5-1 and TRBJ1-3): KAGVTQTPRYLIKTRGQQVTLSCSPISGHRSVSWYQQTPGQGLQFLFEYFSETQRNKGNFPGRFSGRQFSNSRSEMNVSTLELGDSALYLCASSWDRGGSGNTIYFGEGSWLTVV.

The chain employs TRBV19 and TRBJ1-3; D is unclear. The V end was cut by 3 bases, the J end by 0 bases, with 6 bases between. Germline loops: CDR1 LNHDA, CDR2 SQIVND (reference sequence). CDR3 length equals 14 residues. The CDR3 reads CASSMASSGNTIYF. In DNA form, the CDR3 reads TGTGCCAGTAGTATGGCCTCCTCTGGAAACACCATATATTTT.

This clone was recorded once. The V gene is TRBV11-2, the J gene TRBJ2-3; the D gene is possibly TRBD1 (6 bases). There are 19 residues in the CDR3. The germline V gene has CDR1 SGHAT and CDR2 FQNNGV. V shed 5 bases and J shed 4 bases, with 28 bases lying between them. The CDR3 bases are TGTGCCAGCAGCACCCTACAGGGTATGCCCTATGTCACGTCAGATACGCAGTATTTT. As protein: CASSTLQGMPYVTSDTQYF.

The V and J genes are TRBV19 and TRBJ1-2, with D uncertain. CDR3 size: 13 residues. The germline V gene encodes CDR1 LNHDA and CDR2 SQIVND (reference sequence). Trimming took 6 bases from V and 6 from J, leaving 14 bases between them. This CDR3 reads CASRPGPGDGYTF. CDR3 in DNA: TGTGCCAGTAGACCAGGCCCCGGAGATGGCTACACCTTC.

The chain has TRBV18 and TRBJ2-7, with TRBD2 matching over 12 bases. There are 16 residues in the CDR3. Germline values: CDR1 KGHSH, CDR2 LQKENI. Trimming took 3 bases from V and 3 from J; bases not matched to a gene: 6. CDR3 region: CASSPRLAGAGYEQYF. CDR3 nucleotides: TGTGCCAGCTCACCCCGACTAGCGGGGGCCGGCTACGAGCAGTACTTC.

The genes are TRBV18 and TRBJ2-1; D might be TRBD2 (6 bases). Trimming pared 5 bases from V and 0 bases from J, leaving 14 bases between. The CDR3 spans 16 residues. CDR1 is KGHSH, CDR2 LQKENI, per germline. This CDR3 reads CASSTRDSSSYNEQFF. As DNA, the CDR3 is TGTGCCAGCTCAACCCGGGACTCCAGCTCCTACAATGAGCAGTTCTTC.

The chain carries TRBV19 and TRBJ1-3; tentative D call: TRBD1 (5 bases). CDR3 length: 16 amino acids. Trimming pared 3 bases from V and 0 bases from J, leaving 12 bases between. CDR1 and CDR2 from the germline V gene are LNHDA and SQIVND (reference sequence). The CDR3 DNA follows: TGTGCCAGTAGTATTACAGGCAGGCCCTCTGGAAACACCATATATTTT. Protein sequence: CASSITGRPSGNTIYF.

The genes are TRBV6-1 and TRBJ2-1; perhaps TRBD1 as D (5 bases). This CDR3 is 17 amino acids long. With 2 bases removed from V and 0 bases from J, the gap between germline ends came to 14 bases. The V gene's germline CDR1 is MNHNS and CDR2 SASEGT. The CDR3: CASSERTSSSSYNEQFF. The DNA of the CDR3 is TGTGCCAGCAGTGAAAGGACATCCTCAAGCTCCTACAATGAGCAGTTCTTC.

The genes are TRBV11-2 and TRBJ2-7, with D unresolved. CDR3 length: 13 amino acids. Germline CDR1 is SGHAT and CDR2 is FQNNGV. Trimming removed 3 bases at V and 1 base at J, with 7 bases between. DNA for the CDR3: TGTGCCAGCAGCTTTGGCAGTTCCTACGAGCAGTACTTC. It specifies CASSFGSSYEQYF.

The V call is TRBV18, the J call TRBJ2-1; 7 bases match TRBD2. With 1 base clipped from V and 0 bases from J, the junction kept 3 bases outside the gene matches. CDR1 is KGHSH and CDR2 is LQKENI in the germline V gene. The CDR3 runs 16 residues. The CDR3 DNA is TGTGCCAGCTCACCACTCGGGGGGAGCTCCTACAATGAGCAGTTCTTC. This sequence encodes CASSPLGGSSYNEQFF. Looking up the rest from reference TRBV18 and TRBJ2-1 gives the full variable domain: NAGVMQNPRHLVRRRGQEARLRCSPMKGHSHVYWYRQLPEEGLKFMVYLQKENIIDESGMPKERFSAEFPKEGPSILRIQQVVRGDSAAYFCASSPLGGSSYNEQFFGPGTRLTVL.

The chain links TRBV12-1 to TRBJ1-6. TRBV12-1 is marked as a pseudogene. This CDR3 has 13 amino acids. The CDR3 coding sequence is TGTGCCAGCAGCCCCATCCGGTCTTCACCCCTCCACTTT. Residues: CASSPIRSSPLHF.

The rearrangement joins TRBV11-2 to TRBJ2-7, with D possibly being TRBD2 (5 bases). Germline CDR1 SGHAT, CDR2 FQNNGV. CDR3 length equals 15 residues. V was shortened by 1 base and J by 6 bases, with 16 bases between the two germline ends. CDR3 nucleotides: TGTGCCAGCAGCTTAGTAGGTGGGAGCTCGCTCGAGCAGTACTTC. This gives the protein CASSLVGGSSLEQYF. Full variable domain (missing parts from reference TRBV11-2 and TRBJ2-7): EAGVAQSPRYKIIEKRQSVAFWCNPISGHATLYWYQQILGQGPKLLIQFQNNGVVDDSQLPKDRFSAERLKGVDSTLKIQPAKLEDSAVYLCASSLVGGSSLEQYFGPGTRLTVT.

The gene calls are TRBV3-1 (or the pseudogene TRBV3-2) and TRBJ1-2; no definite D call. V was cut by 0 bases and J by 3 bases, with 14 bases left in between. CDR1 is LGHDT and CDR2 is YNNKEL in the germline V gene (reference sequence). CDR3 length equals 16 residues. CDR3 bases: TGTGCCAGCAGCCAAGATGCAACCATTGGGTACTATGGCTACACCTTC. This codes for CASSQDATIGYYGYTF.

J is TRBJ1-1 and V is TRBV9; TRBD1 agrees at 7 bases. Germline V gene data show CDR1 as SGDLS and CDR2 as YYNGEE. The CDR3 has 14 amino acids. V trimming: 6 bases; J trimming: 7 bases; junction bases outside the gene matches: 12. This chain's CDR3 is CASNNRGGGYEAFF. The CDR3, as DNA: TGTGCCAGCAATAACAGGGGAGGGGGCTATGAAGCTTTCTTT.

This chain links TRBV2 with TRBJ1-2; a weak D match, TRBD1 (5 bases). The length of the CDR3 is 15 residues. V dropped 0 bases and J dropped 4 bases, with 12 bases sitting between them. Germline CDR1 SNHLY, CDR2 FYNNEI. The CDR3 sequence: CASSEAGGTGYGYTF. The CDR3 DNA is TGTGCCAGCAGTGAAGCGGGGGGTACAGGCTATGGCTACACCTTC.

The CDR3 DNA is TGTGCCAGCAGGCCAGGGATTAACTATGGCTACACCTTC. Translation gives CASRPGINYGYTF. This rearrangement joins TRBV5-6 to TRBJ1-2; TRBD1 might be the D (5 bases). The CDR3 spans 13 residues. In germline, CDR1 is SGHDT, CDR2 YYEEEE. Trimming took 5 bases from V and 1 from J, leaving 9 bases between them.

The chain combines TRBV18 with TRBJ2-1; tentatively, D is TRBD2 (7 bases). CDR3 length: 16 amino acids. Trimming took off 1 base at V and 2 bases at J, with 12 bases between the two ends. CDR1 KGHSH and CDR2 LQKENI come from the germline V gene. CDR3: CASSPLGGPAYNEQFF. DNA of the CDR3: TGTGCCAGCTCACCACTGGGGGGGCCGGCCTACAATGAGCAGTTCTTC.

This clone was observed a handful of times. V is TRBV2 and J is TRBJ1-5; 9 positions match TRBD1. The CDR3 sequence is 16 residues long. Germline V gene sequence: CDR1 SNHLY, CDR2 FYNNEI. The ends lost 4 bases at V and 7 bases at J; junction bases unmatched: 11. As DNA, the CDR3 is TGTGCCAGCAGTGCTGACAGGGGGGACTTGGGCCAGCCCCAGCATTTT. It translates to CASSADRGDLGQPQHF.

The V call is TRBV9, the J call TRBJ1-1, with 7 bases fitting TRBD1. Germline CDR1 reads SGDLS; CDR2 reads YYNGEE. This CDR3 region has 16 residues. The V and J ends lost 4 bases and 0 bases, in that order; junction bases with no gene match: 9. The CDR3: CASSTRDSHMNTEAFF. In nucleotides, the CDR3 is TGTGCCAGCAGCACCCGGGACAGTCACATGAACACTGAAGCTTTCTTT.

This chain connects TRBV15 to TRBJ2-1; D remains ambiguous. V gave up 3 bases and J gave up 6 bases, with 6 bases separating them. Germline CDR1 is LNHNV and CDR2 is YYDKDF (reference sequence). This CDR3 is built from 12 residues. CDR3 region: CATSRMVNEQFF. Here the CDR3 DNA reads TGTGCCACCAGCAGGATGGTCAATGAGCAGTTCTTC.

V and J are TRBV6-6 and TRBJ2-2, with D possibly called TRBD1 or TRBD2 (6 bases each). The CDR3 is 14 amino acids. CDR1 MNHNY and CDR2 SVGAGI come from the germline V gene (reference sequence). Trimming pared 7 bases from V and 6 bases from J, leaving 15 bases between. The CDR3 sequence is CASTPGEVSGELFF. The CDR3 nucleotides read TGTGCCAGCACGCCAGGGGAGGTTTCCGGGGAGCTGTTTTTT.